The 22 T cell receptor beta chains listed next were all sequenced from one sample in a study of blood T cell repertoires in COVID-19. The table came from immunoSEQ multiplex PCR; TCRdb's copy has only in-frame clones and leaves some out. The table records 150,000 to 200,000 clones, more than 70% of them present only once. The sequenced sample was PBMCs or T cells enriched from blood (not recorded which). These receptors were taken from a woman aged 25-40 years who had recovered from COVID-19.

The chain joins TRBV6-5 to TRBJ1-2; unclear D gene. V shed 6 bases and J shed 7 bases, with 15 bases lying between them. The CDR3 extends over 13 amino acids. CDR1 and CDR2 from the germline V gene are MNHEY and SVGAGI. The CDR3 loop reads CASRNRRERGYTF. DNA of the CDR3: TGTGCCAGCAGAAACCGGAGGGAACGTGGCTACACCTTC.

V is TRBV24-1 and J is TRBJ1-1; D not certain. The V gene lost 9 bases and the J gene lost 2 bases, with 15 bases spanning the gap. Germline lookup yields CDR1 KGHDR and CDR2 SFDVKD. This CDR3 spans 14 amino acids. This CDR3 reads CATRSSYRNTEAFF. The CDR3 nucleotides are TGTGCCACCCGGTCGAGTTATCGAAACACTGAAGCTTTCTTT.

The chain is built from TRBV7-9 and TRBJ1-2; D uncertain. V lost 5 bases and J lost 4, with 11 bases in between. CDR1 and CDR2 from the germline V gene are SEHNR and FQNEAQ (reference sequence). The CDR3 runs 13 residues. In DNA form, the CDR3 reads TGTGCCAGCAGCCCCCTGACGGGCTATGGCTACACCTTC. As protein: CASSPLTGYGYTF.

The rearrangement joins TRBV28 to TRBJ2-7; 9 nucleotides agree with TRBD1. J lost 6 bases, V lost 3 bases, and 9 bases had no gene match. The germline CDR1 and CDR2 sequences are MDHEN and SYDVKM. CDR3 length: 15 amino acids. CDR3 in DNA: TGTGCCAGCAGTTTGGTCTCTGGGACAGGGTTCGAGCAGTACTTC. Its protein is CASSLVSGTGFEQYF.

The J gene is TRBJ2-7, the V gene TRBV10-3; 7 bases align to TRBD2. Germline V CDR1 and CDR2: ENHRY, SYGVKD. The CDR3 consists of 17 residues. After removal of 0 bases from V and 0 bases from J, the junction contained 8 bases not matched to a gene. CDR3 in amino acids: CAISESVRAGHSYEQYF. Written as DNA, the CDR3 is TGTGCCATCAGTGAGTCGGTTCGAGCGGGGCACTCCTACGAGCAGTACTTC.

The J gene is TRBJ1-1, the V gene TRBV10-3; no reliable D call. V was clipped by 3 bases and J by 0 bases, with 14 bases between them. This CDR3 contains 16 residues. CDR1 is ENHRY and CDR2 is SYGVKD in the germline V gene. This CDR3 reads CAISDREGRMNTEAFF. DNA for the CDR3: TGTGCCATCAGTGATCGGGAGGGAAGGATGAACACTGAAGCTTTCTTT.

For the CDR3, the DNA is TGTGCCAGCAGAGGCTCTAGCGGGATGGGCGAGCAGTACTTC. Protein: CASRGSSGMGEQYF. The V gene is TRBV28, the J gene TRBJ2-7; 9 nucleotides line up with TRBD2. The CDR3 consists of 14 residues. Germline V gene lookup returns CDR1 MDHEN and CDR2 SYDVKM. Trimming at V came to 6 bases and at J to 6 bases, leaving 9 bases not matched to a gene.

For this clone: The DNA is left out, because the CDR3 cannot be placed on it with certainty; the CDR3 is given as TCRdb lists it. The rearrangement links TRBV11-2 to TRBJ2-2; TRBD2 was called by the table and not checked on the DNA. Germline V gene data show CDR1 as SGHAT and CDR2 as FQNNGV. The CDR3 spans 13 amino acids, including both terminal residues. CDR3 protein: CASSDRRAGELFF.

The gene calls are TRBV11-2 and TRBJ2-7; TRBD2 is a possible D gene (6 bases). CDR1 and CDR2 (germline): SGHAT, FQNNGV. The V gene lost 5 bases and the J gene lost 2 bases, with 13 bases spanning the gap. The CDR3 length is 14 residues. CDR3 amino acids: CASSIPGTPYEQYF. In DNA form, the CDR3 reads TGTGCCAGCAGCATACCCGGGACTCCCTACGAGCAGTACTTC.

In DNA, the CDR3 is TGTGCCATCAAATCTCGCGGGACTAGCGTGGGGGAAGATACGCAGTATTTT. Translating gives CAIKSRGTSVGEDTQYF. J is TRBJ2-3 and V is TRBV10-3; TRBD2 matches at 10 bases. Unmatched junction bases numbered 15, after V lost 7 bases and J lost 5 bases. This CDR3 is 17 amino acids long. The germline CDR1 and CDR2 sequences are ENHRY and SYGVKD.

The chain couples TRBV10-2 to TRBJ1-2; 10 nucleotides align to TRBD1. The trim removed 6 bases at V and 2 bases at J, leaving 9 bases unmatched. CDR3 length equals 16 residues. Germline-derived CDR1 and CDR2 are WSHSY and SAAADI. CDR3 DNA sequence: TGCGCCAGCAGGGACCTAAGACAGGGGGCAAACTATGGCTACACCTTC. This translates into CASRDLRQGANYGYTF.

V is TRBV11-2 and J is TRBJ2-4, with D maybe TRBD1 (6 bases). The V end lost 2 bases, the J end lost 2 bases, and 13 bases lay between the germline ends. Per germline, CDR1 SGHAT and CDR2 FQNNGV. The CDR3 covers 16 residues. The CDR3, as DNA: TGTGCCAGCAGCTTAACCGTGGACAGACCCAAAAACATTCAGTACTTC. Amino acid sequence: CASSLTVDRPKNIQYF.

This chain uses TRBV3-1 (or the pseudogene TRBV3-2) with TRBJ2-1, with TRBD2 matching 13 bases. CDR3 length: 18 residues. Germline trimming cut 1 base from V and 6 bases from J; bases unmatched to any gene: 9. Germline V CDR1 and CDR2: LGHDT, YNNKEL (reference sequence). CDR3 loop: CASSQGRTSGRMGNEQFF. CDR3 bases: TGTGCCAGCAGCCAAGGGAGGACTAGCGGGAGAATGGGCAATGAGCAGTTCTTC.

This clone was recorded a few times. The chain couples TRBV7-2 to TRBJ2-7; 8 nucleotides line up with TRBD2. The CDR3 sequence is 16 residues long. The V and J ends lost 1 base and 0 bases, in that order; junction bases with no gene match: 5. Germline assignment: CDR1 SGHTA and CDR2 FQGNSA. Here the CDR3 DNA reads TGTGCCAGCAGCTTAGAAGGCGGGAGGAGCTCCTACGAGCAGTACTTC. Translation: CASSLEGGRSSYEQYF. Using reference TRBV7-2 and TRBJ2-7 for the parts outside the CDR3, the full variable domain is GAGVSQSPSNKVTEKGKDVELRCDPISGHTALYWYRQSLGQGLEFLIYFQGNSAPDKSGLPSDRFSAERTGGSVSTLTIQRTQQEDSAVYLCASSLEGGRSSYEQYFGPGTRLTVT.

The chain joins TRBV30 to TRBJ1-1; possibly TRBD1 for D (5 bases). The CDR3 is made up of 13 amino acids. V was cut by 5 bases and J by 1 base, with 11 bases left in between. Germline V gene data show CDR1 as GTSNPN and CDR2 as SVGIG (reference sequence). CDR3 protein: CAWDGGGNTEAFF. In DNA form, the CDR3 reads TGTGCCTGGGATGGGGGAGGGAACACTGAAGCTTTCTTT.

The chain carries TRBV11-3 and TRBJ2-3, with a possible D match to TRBD2 (6 bases). CDR1 is SGHNT, CDR2 YENEEA, per germline. V dropped 1 base and J dropped 0 bases, with 14 bases sitting between them. The CDR3 totals 17 residues. CDR3 sequence: CASSLGRGSSSTDTQYF. CDR3 nucleotides: TGTGCCAGCAGCTTAGGGAGGGGTTCTTCTAGCACAGATACGCAGTATTTT.

This clone appeared a single time. V and J are TRBV7-2 and TRBJ1-2; 7 nucleotides line up with TRBD1. The CDR3 is 16 residues long. The V segment lost 0 bases and the J segment 1 base; nucleotides outside the gene matches: 5. Germline loops: CDR1 SGHTA, CDR2 FQGNSA. CDR3 in DNA: TGTGCCAGCAGCTTAGCCACAGGGGCTAGTAACTATGGCTACACCTTC. Protein sequence: CASSLATGASNYGYTF.

This chain connects TRBV7-3 to TRBJ2-1, with 11 positions matching TRBD2. The junction had 4 bases not matched to a gene; V was cut back by 1 base and J by 8 bases. Germline CDR1 and CDR2: SGHTA and FQGTGA. The CDR3 is 15 amino acids. The CDR3 sequence: CASSLRLAGIHEQFF. In DNA, the CDR3 is TGTGCCAGCAGCTTAAGACTAGCGGGAATTCATGAGCAGTTCTTC.

The CDR3 nucleotides read TGTGCCAGCTCACCACCGTGGCGGTTCACAGATACGCAGTATTTT. Its translation: CASSPPWRFTDTQYF. This chain uses TRBV18 with TRBJ2-3; D not certain. V lost 0 bases and J 2 bases, leaving 9 bases between the germline ends. CDR1 is KGHSH and CDR2 is LQKENI in the germline V gene. CDR3 length: 15 residues.

This chain uses TRBV18 with TRBJ1-5; maybe TRBD1 (6 bases). Per the germline V gene, CDR1 is KGHSH and CDR2 is LQKENI. CDR3 length equals 14 residues. V was cut by 2 bases and J by 7 bases, with 12 bases left in between. This chain's CDR3 is CASSPSGDGQPQHF. DNA of the CDR3: TGTGCCAGCTCACCATCAGGGGACGGGCAGCCCCAGCATTTT. Full variable domain (outside the CDR3, taken from reference TRBV18 and TRBJ1-5): NAGVMQNPRHLVRRRGQEARLRCSPMKGHSHVYWYRQLPEEGLKFMVYLQKENIIDESGMPKERFSAEFPKEGPSILRIQQVVRGDSAAYFCASSPSGDGQPQHFGDGTRLSIL.

The chain links TRBV28 to TRBJ2-7; possible D gene TRBD1, 6 bases. V was clipped by 4 bases and J by 7 bases, with 17 bases between them. CDR1 is MDHEN and CDR2 is SYDVKM in the germline V gene. This CDR3 has 14 amino acids. The CDR3 loop is CASSSVGTGREQYF. The CDR3 region has the DNA TGTGCCAGCAGTTCGGTGGGCACAGGGCGGGAGCAGTACTTC.

The chain couples TRBV29-1 to TRBJ1-2; TRBD1 matches at 9 bases. The CDR3 consists of 14 residues. J lost 8 bases, V lost 3 bases, and 10 bases had no gene match. CDR1 and CDR2 from the germline V gene are SQVTM and ANQGSEA. The CDR3 is CSVDGSLQGAGYTF. CDR3 DNA: TGCAGCGTTGACGGGAGTCTACAGGGGGCGGGCTACACCTTC.